The 12 T cell receptor beta chains below come from one sample, sequenced in a study of response to subunit inactivated influenza vaccine listed by TCRdb under 2018. Library construction relied on RT-PCR. TCRdb records Illumina HiSeq 2500 as the sequencer. The raw public data were reprocessed by TCRdb itself: fastp quality trimming at Q25, MiXCR clonotype calling, in-frame beta chains only. CDR3 protein duplicates are merged, each entry listing the most common genes and DNA. The sample table lists 590,000 or so distinct CDR3 sequences, around 15% of them with a count of one. The top ten clonotypes cover less than 9% of the sample. Sequencing used PBMCs from blood, obtained 14 to 15 days before vaccination. These receptors were taken from a man aged 45-60 years who received an inactivated influenza vaccine. Donor details come from another sample of the same person, matched by shared clones.

This clonotype occurred a few times. Relative to the germline gene, one junction end is altered; a read error may explain this. The chain uses TRBV7-7 and TRBJ2-2; perhaps TRBD2 as D (5 bases). CDR3 size: 14 residues. Germline assignment: CDR1 SSHAT and CDR2 FNYEAQ (reference sequence). This CDR3 is CASSGRPGTGELFF. Written as DNA, the CDR3 is TGTGCTAGCAGCGGCCGCCCTGGCACCGGGGAGCTGTTTTTT.

This clonotype has at least ten counts. The genes are TRBV5-6 and TRBJ1-1, with D unresolved. Trimming shortened V by 2 bases and J by 7 bases, and 6 bases separated the two germline ends. This CDR3 comprises 11 residues. CDR1 is SGHDT and CDR2 is YYEEEE in the germline V gene. The CDR3 protein is CASSLPGEAFF. The CDR3 DNA reads as TGTGCCAGCAGCTTACCGGGTGAAGCTTTCTTT.

V is TRBV28 and J is TRBJ2-7; D might be TRBD2 (6 bases). The CDR3 covers 15 residues. The germline CDR1 and CDR2 sequences are MDHEN and SYDVKM. V gave up 3 bases and J gave up 3 bases, with 15 bases separating them. The CDR3 DNA follows: TGTGCCAGCAGTTTGGGGGTCTCGGGGGTCTACGAGCAGTACTTC. Translation: CASSLGVSGVYEQYF.

The V and J genes are TRBV12-3 or TRBV12-4 and TRBJ2-5; D is possibly TRBD1 (7 bases). The CDR3 totals 13 residues. Trimming shortened V by 6 bases and J by 7 bases, and 15 bases separated the two germline ends. CDR3 residues: CASSGGTVRTQYF. Here the CDR3 DNA reads TGTGCCAGCAGCGGCGGGACAGTTCGGACCCAGTACTTC.

This clonotype was counted only a few times. The chain's CDR3 is CASSGLAGSPGEQFF. CDR3 coding DNA: TGTGCCAGCAGTGGACTAGCGGGATCCCCTGGGGAGCAGTTCTTC. The chain joins TRBV12-3 or TRBV12-4 to TRBJ2-1, with TRBD2 matching over 12 bases. With V trimmed by 5 bases and J by 10 bases, 9 bases remained unmatched. The CDR3 loop spans 15 amino acids.

With regard to this clonotype: A much larger clone lies one base from this, so it may be a read error. The genes are TRBV4-3 and TRBJ1-3, with a tentative D call TRBD1 (5 bases). The germline gives CDR1 LGHNA, CDR2 YSLEER. CDR3 length equals 18 residues. CDR3 loop: CASSQDIGPGTAGNTICF. For the CDR3, the DNA is TGCGCCAGCAGCCAAGATATCGGGCCAGGGACGGCTGGAAACACCATATGTTTT.

This clonotype was counted only a few times. CDR3 sequence (DNA): TGTGCCAGCAGCTTAGACTTTGACAATCAGCCCCAGCATTTT. Translated: CASSLDFDNQPQHF. This chain uses TRBV7-9 with TRBJ1-5, with unresolved D. Germline CDR1 is SEHNR and CDR2 is FQNEAQ (reference sequence). This CDR3 comprises 14 residues. V gave up 1 base and J gave up 3 bases, with 7 bases separating them. The full variable domain, rest sourced from reference TRBV7-9 and TRBJ1-5, is DTGVSQNPRHKITKRGQNVTFRCDPISEHNRLYWYRQTLGQGPEFLTYFQNEAQLEKSRLLSDRFSAERPKGSFSTLEIQRTEQGDSAMYLCASSLDFDNQPQHFGDGTRLSIL.

This clonotype came up a few times. The chain joins TRBV20-1 to TRBJ2-1, with 8 bases matching TRBD1. This CDR3 spans 14 amino acids. V was clipped by 5 bases and J by 5 bases; unmatched bases: 8. Germline-derived CDR1 and CDR2 are DFQATT and SNEGSKA (reference sequence). This CDR3 is CSAPGQGPHNEQFF. Here the CDR3 DNA reads TGCAGTGCTCCCGGACAGGGCCCCCACAATGAGCAGTTCTTC.

This clonotype was detected a few times. The rearrangement joins TRBV11-2 to TRBJ2-7; no definite D call. The CDR3 sequence is 13 residues long. V lost 1 base and J lost 7, with 11 bases in between. CDR1 and CDR2 from the germline V gene are SGHAT and FQNNGV. The CDR3: CASSLGYGVEQYF. CDR3 DNA: TGTGCCAGCAGCTTAGGGTATGGAGTTGAGCAGTACTTC. Drawing the rest from reference TRBV11-2 and TRBJ2-7, the complete variable domain is EAGVAQSPRYKIIEKRQSVAFWCNPISGHATLYWYQQILGQGPKLLIQFQNNGVVDDSQLPKDRFSAERLKGVDSTLKIQPAKLEDSAVYLCASSLGYGVEQYFGPGTRLTVT.

This clonotype was seen a few times. The chain combines TRBV5-1 with TRBJ1-2, with D unclear. Trimming took 1 base from V and 1 from J, leaving 8 bases between them. Germline loops: CDR1 SGHRS, CDR2 YFSETQ. The CDR3 has 14 residues. The CDR3 loop is CASSLTVVNYGYTF. CDR3 nucleotides: TGCGCCAGCAGCTTGACAGTCGTTAACTATGGCTACACCTTC.

This clonotype came up a few times. The chain employs TRBV6-2 or TRBV6-3 and TRBJ2-2; TRBD1 is a possible D gene (5 bases). CDR3 length equals 15 residues. CDR1 is MNHEY and CDR2 is SVGEGT in the germline V gene. With 0 bases removed from V and 4 bases from J, the gap between germline ends came to 9 bases. CDR3: CASSYSMGRTGELFF. CDR3 nucleotides: TGTGCCAGCAGTTACTCGATGGGGCGCACCGGGGAGCTGTTTTTT.

This sequence joins TRBV9 and TRBJ2-6, with D perhaps matching TRBD2 (7 bases). V lost 5 bases and J 0 bases, leaving 21 bases between the germline ends. The CDR3 runs 19 residues. Germline V gene lookup returns CDR1 SGDLS and CDR2 YYNGEE. The CDR3 coding sequence is TGTGCCAGCAGTGGAGGATGGGGGGGCAGGGACTCTGGGGCCAACGTCCTGACTTTC. This translates into CASSGGWGGRDSGANVLTF.